This TCR beta chain was found in a study of cytomegalovirus exposure and HLA in healthy donors. Findings of the study overall: Exclusion applied to some V segments, including TRBV6-2 and TRBV6-3, as they were indistinguishable. For presence/absence analyses, sequencing depth was assumed to be roughly uniform across donors. Reports credit the classifier with highly specific, highly sensitive diagnosis of cytomegalovirus status. A later analysis appeared to link common viral pathogens to several of the most significant clusters.

The CDR3 length is 15 residues. Per germline, CDR1 KGHSH and CDR2 LQKENI. Trimming pared 6 bases from V and 2 bases from J, leaving 15 bases between. Notes on this clone: Antigen specificity is unknown.

The PCR used 60 Vbeta and 13 Jbeta primers. Libraries were prepared by immunoSEQ multiplex PCR; TCRdb keeps only in-frame clonotypes and omits some of them. The sample carries some 180,000 clones, under 80% recorded once. The source material was PBMCs. The source of this sequence is a woman aged 25 to 39 in good health and CMV-seropositive. V gene TRBV18 combines with J gene TRBJ2-3; perhaps TRBD2 as D (5 bases). The CDR3 protein is CASSRGGGYTDTQYF. CDR3 nucleotides: TGTGCCAGCTCCCGCGGAGGCGGCTACACAGATACGCAGTATTTT.